This T cell receptor beta chain comes out of a study of metastatic and nonmetastatic thyroid tumors. In the study overall: Where malignant and benign thyroid patients were concerned, repertoires were compared across blood and tumor or nodule tissue. Overall study findings and caveats: A significant increase in TCR beta diversity was reportedly seen in malignant thyroid tumors relative to benign nodules, in blood and tumor.

Not a single patient had been given any form of treatment at any point before undergoing thyroid surgery. Germline CDR1 is SGHDN and CDR2 is FVKESK. CDR3 length: 15 residues. Trimming pared 6 bases from V and 4 bases from J, leaving 18 bases between. In regard to this clone: Its specificity is unknown.

TCRdb re-analyzed the PCR reads through MiXCR. Of 15,000 to 20,000 clones listed, about 27% are singletons. The sequencing input was tumor tissue. This clonotype originated in a female donor with papillary thyroid cancer or a benign thyroid nodule (not recorded which). Some clones in this sample may be carry-over from other donors' samples. This rearrangement joins TRBV14 to TRBJ1-2; weak D call: TRBD1 (6 bases). The CDR3 region is CASSYSPGASYGYTF. The CDR3 DNA reads as TGTGCCAGCAGTTACTCTCCAGGGGCGTCCTATGGCTACACCTTC.